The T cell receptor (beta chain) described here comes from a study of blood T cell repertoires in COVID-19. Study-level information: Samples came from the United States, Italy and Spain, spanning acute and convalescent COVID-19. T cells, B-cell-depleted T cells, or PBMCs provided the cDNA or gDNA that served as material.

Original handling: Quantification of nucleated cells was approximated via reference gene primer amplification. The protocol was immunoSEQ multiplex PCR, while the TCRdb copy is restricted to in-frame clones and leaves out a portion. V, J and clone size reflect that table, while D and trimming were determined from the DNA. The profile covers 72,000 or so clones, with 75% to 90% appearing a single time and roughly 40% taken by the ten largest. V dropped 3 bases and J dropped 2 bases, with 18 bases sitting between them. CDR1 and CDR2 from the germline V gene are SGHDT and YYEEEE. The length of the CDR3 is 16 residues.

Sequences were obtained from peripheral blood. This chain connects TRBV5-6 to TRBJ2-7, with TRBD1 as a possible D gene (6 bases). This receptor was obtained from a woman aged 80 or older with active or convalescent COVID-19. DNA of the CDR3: TGTGCCAGCAGCTACCCCCCGGGACAACGCGCCTACGAGCAGTACTTC. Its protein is CASSYPPGQRAYEQYF.